The sequence of this T cell receptor (beta chain) was determined in a study of T cell responses to AZD1222 COVID-19 vaccine. Study-level results: The repertoires were collected only after the peak T cell response. Spike-specific TCR breadth and depth grew following two AZD1222 doses. Baseline serostatus was positive in only six AZD1222 recipients.

Per germline, CDR1 SGDLS and CDR2 YYNGEE. V lost 0 bases and J 8 bases, leaving 13 bases between the germline ends. The CDR3 length is 14 residues. Turning to this clone: The antigen is unknown.

Clones were sequenced by immunoSEQ multiplex PCR, and TCRdb holds only the in-frame ones, with some missing. This sample carries around 160,000 clones, approximately 89% of them seen once, and the ten largest clones take about 15%. The chain employs TRBV9 and TRBJ2-3; D uncertain. The source of this sequence is an adult in good health. The sequencing used peripheral blood, collected on day 0 of AZD1222 vaccination. DNA of the CDR3: TGTGCCAGCAGCGTAGCCAAAAAGCCACTTACGCAGTATTTT. Its translation: CASSVAKKPLTQYF.